The clone carrying this T cell receptor (beta chain) is a singleton in its sample. The target antigen is unknown. The CDR3 contains 15 residues. J was trimmed by 3 bases and V by 6 bases; bases with no gene match: 6. CDR1 LNHDA and CDR2 SQIVND come from the germline V gene (reference sequence). The data originate from a study of T cell responses to AZD1222 COVID-19 vaccine. Looking at the study overall: Second doses that came at about 4 or about 12 weeks were put together.

The repertoire was sequenced with immunoSEQ multiplex PCR; TCRdb's copy has only in-frame clones and lacks some. The table lists some 150,000 clones, roughly 94% of them singletons. Study-wide points: Close to half of all spike-specific TCRs reportedly target regions of the variants that are unmutated. Donors were largely white British and mainly female; clonal diversity was possibly underestimated.

This chain links TRBV19 with TRBJ1-4; TRBD1 aligns across 8 bases. The TCR was taken from an adult in good health. This sample comprised peripheral blood, obtained on day 0 of AZD1222 vaccination. CDR3 in amino acids: CASSRQGLANEKLFF. The DNA for the CDR3 is TGTGCCAGTAGCCGACAGGGGCTGGCTAATGAAAAACTGTTTTTT.